These T cell receptor beta chains were read from a single sample in a study of blood T cell repertoires in COVID-19. TCRdb keeps only in-frame clones here, not all; method: immunoSEQ multiplex PCR. The sample has some 300,000 clones; around 90% are singletons. The sequenced sample consisted of peripheral blood. The source of these receptors is a woman between 35 and 50 years old with COVID-19, enrolled during active disease. The CDR3 runs from the conserved cysteine through the conserved F or W. Clone size appears in some rows only: once, few, many, or a class for an expanded clone.

CDR3	size	V	length
CASKQGRGRDTQYF	-	TRBV27	14
CASSRTGLRQYF	-	TRBV5-4	12
CSAGGQGKQYF	-	TRBV20-1	11
CATSDFGGDSGNTIYF	once	TRBV24-1	16
CASSPGGYEQFF	-	TRBV2	12
CASSISIRNYEQYF	-	TRBV19	14
CASSFGTSAGELFF	-	TRBV5-1	14
CASSFPYGQGHYGYTF	-	TRBV7-9	16
CATWDFNYGYTF	-	TRBV2	12
CASSQDTPGQVSYEQYF	once	TRBV4-3	17
CASSITSGRSGGSYEQYF	-	TRBV19	18
CASSFLDSSNEQFF	-	TRBV28	14
CASSPRGTDAYGYTF	-	TRBV18	15
CASSMITGRAKNIQYF	-	TRBV19	16
CASSLEQGYGYTF	once	TRBV5-8	13
CASSYVGGYYNEQFF	-	TRBV6-2/TRBV6-3	15
CASSLETGFVFF	once	TRBV7-9	12
CASSFRGVDEQFF	-	TRBV5-1	13
CATLGEGSGGWYEQFF	-	TRBV28	16
CASSPFYEQYF	-	TRBV7-2	11
CASSQGTSGRNTDTQYF	-	TRBV5-4	17
CASSPPGQGGGYTF	once	TRBV27	14
CASRRGAFNEQFF	-	TRBV27	13
CASSTTPAEGTEAFF	once	TRBV5-1	15
CASSQDEWTGVETQYF	-	TRBV4-3	16
CASSFSGWGRTGELFF	-	TRBV13	16
CATRAGANTGELFF	-	TRBV24-1	14
CASSPPTGGLNEQYF	-	TRBV18	15
CASSYGDSSKNIQYF	-	TRBV6-6	15
CASSSRVSSSYNEQFF	-	TRBV11-2	16
CASSRRDREDIQYF	once	TRBV18	14
CASSTAESSPLHF	-	TRBV6-2/TRBV6-3	13
CASRDRPGTGIYGYTF	few	TRBV2	16
CASSLVAGENQPQHF	few	TRBV5-1	15
CASSYRGRTVSYNEQFF	once	TRBV19	17
CASSLSPGQGASSYTF	-	TRBV3-1/TRBV3-2	16
CASSQGASLNYGYTF	-	TRBV4-3	15
CASRPLAGYTDTQYF	-	TRBV6-5	15
CASSFTHLAGGNGGYTF	once	TRBV7-2	17
CASSPPYGATNEKLFF	-	TRBV4-2	16
CASSLVGSFNYEQYF	-	TRBV7-9	15